This T cell receptor (beta chain) was identified during a study of spatial heterogeneity in lung cancer. Across the whole study: Patients with untreated early-stage non-small cell lung cancer, numbering around 72, were the donors. Sequenced were any available follow-up PBMC samples, which had been obtained a median of about two years after resection. More than eight raw reads, on average, carried each unique TCR and UMI combination.

Only a few counts were recorded for this clonotype. Carried by each TCR cDNA molecule was a unique molecular identifier. TCRdb processed the 5' RACE reads anew with MiXCR; each CDR3 protein has one entry. The profile shows 20,000 to 30,000 distinct CDR3 sequences, approximately 6% of them singletons. The time point here: blood at routine non-recurrence follow-up after resection. From tumor, nontumor lung or frozen PBMC, whole RNA was taken unsorted for sequencing. V was pared by 9 bases and J by 3 bases, with 9 bases of the junction left unmatched. This CDR3 has 14 amino acids. The germline gives CDR1 MNHNY, CDR2 SVGAGI (reference sequence).

V gene TRBV6-6 combines with J gene TRBJ2-3, with 7 nucleotides matching TRBD1. The sequences come from PBMCs, collected at follow-up. The sequence derives from a male donor with early-stage non-small cell lung cancer. Here the CDR3 DNA reads TGTGCCAGTTTGAAAGGGGGCAGAACAGATACGCAGTATTTT. This codes for CASLKGGRTDTQYF.